These T cell receptor beta chains were read from a single sample in a study of cytomegalovirus exposure and HLA in healthy donors. Clones were read by immunoSEQ multiplex PCR, and TCRdb kept only the in-frame ones, dropping some. The sample lists more than 90,000 clones, over 60% occurring once. Sequencing used PBMCs. The receptors shown here come from a woman aged 18-35 years in good health and CMV-seropositive. Each CDR3 is given with its conserved first and last residue. The order of the fields is V gene, J gene, D gene, clone size, CDR3 protein, CDR3 DNA. A D gene is named only where the DNA matches it firmly. Only some rows state a clone size, as once, few, many or a class for expanded clones.

TRBV6-9	TRBJ2-3	NA	NA	CASSHTSRRRSDTQYF	TGTGCCAGCAGCCATACCTCACGGAGACGTTCAGATACGCAGTATTTT
TRBV10-2	TRBJ1-2	TRBD1	few	CASSGGQNIGYTF	TGCGCCAGCAGTGGGGGACAGAACATTGGCTACACCTTC
TRBV1	TRBJ2-2	NA	NA	CTSSPRLSGSGGGELFF	TGCACCAGCAGCCCCCGACTCAGCGGGAGTGGAGGCGGGGAGCTGTTTTTT
TRBV19	TRBJ2-3	NA	NA	CASSIAGDTDTQYF	TGTGCCAGTAGTATAGCGGGGGACACAGATACGCAGTATTTT
TRBV15	TRBJ1-5	NA	NA	CATSRARGNGNQPQHF	TGTGCCACCAGCAGAGCCAGGGGCAATGGCAATCAGCCCCAGCATTTT
TRBV19	TRBJ2-7	TRBD1	few	CASSIGRDRGYEQYF	TGTGCCAGTAGTATAGGGCGGGACAGGGGCTACGAGCAGTACTTC
TRBV21-1	TRBJ1-4	NA	NA	CASSGDSLSDEKLFF	TGTGCCAGCAGCGGTGACAGTTTATCGGATGAAAAACTGTTTTTT
TRBV10-3	TRBJ2-1	NA	NA	CAISEGSGFNNEQFF	TGTGCCATCAGTGAAGGTAGCGGTTTCAACAATGAGCAGTTCTTC
TRBV6-5	TRBJ1-6	NA	NA	CASRPDGANSPLHF	TGTGCCAGCAGACCCGACGGAGCTAATTCACCCCTCCACTTT
TRBV27	TRBJ2-1	TRBD2	NA	CASSLKREAPVGDEQFF	TGTGCCAGCAGTTTAAAGCGGGAGGCTCCAGTCGGCGATGAGCAGTTCTTC
TRBV27	TRBJ1-2	NA	NA	CASSIRQDYGYTF	TGTGCCAGCAGTATACGACAGGATTATGGCTACACCTTC
TRBV30	TRBJ1-4	TRBD1	once	CAWSSRTGINEKLFF	TGTGCCTGGAGTAGTCGGACAGGGATTAATGAAAAACTGTTTTTT
TRBV5-5	TRBJ2-7	TRBD1	few	CASSWTGAEQYF	TGTGCCAGCAGCTGGACAGGGGCCGAGCAGTACTTC
TRBV6-1	TRBJ2-7	TRBD1	NA	CASSEYPGQGYEQYF	TGTGCCAGCAGCGAGTATCCGGGACAGGGTTACGAGCAGTACTTC
TRBV5-5	TRBJ1-5	TRBD1	NA	CASRTGTGVNQPQHF	TGTGCCAGCAGAACCGGGACAGGGGTGAATCAGCCCCAGCATTTT
TRBV27	TRBJ1-2	NA	few	CASRRAGHYGYTF	TGTGCCAGCAGGCGGGCGGGGCACTATGGCTACACCTTC
TRBV6-6	TRBJ2-7	TRBD1	NA	CASSSGTGGKEQYF	TGTGCCAGCAGTTCCGGGACAGGGGGCAAAGAGCAGTACTTC
TRBV5-1	TRBJ1-1	NA	NA	CASSLGGEHPNTEAFF	TGCGCCAGCAGCTTGGGAGGCGAACACCCGAACACTGAAGCTTTCTTT
TRBV19	TRBJ2-7	NA	NA	CASSNQGLTYEQYF	TGTGCCAGTAGTAACCAGGGATTGACCTACGAGCAGTACTTC
TRBV27	TRBJ1-1	TRBD1	NA	CASSHPGQGSANTEAFF	TGTGCCAGCAGCCACCCGGGACAGGGTAGTGCGAACACTGAAGCTTTCTTT
TRBV28	TRBJ2-3	NA	NA	CASRRQPSTDTQYF	TGTGCCAGCAGAAGACAGCCTAGCACAGATACGCAGTATTTT
TRBV5-1	TRBJ2-2	NA	NA	CASISGGTNTGELFF	TGCGCCAGCATATCCGGCGGCACCAACACCGGGGAGCTGTTTTTT
TRBV6-5	TRBJ2-2	TRBD1	once	CASSWDRGYTGELFF	TGTGCCAGCAGTTGGGACAGGGGGTATACCGGGGAGCTGTTTTTT
TRBV7-2	TRBJ2-7	NA	NA	CASSFSRSYEQYF	TGTGCCAGCAGCTTCTCTAGGTCCTACGAGCAGTACTTC
TRBV5-5	TRBJ2-7	NA	NA	CASSLGRDWSYEQYF	TGTGCCAGCAGCTTGGGAAGGGACTGGTCCTACGAGCAGTACTTC
TRBV5-1	TRBJ2-7	TRBD2	NA	CASQSTSGRVHEQYF	TGCGCCAGCCAATCGACTAGCGGGAGAGTCCACGAGCAGTACTTC
TRBV6-6	TRBJ2-7	NA	NA	CASSYLGQGGGEQYF	TGTGCCAGCAGTTACTTGGGGCAGGGGGGAGGCGAGCAGTACTTC
TRBV4-1	TRBJ2-7	NA	NA	CASSRLPKNYEQYF	TGCGCCAGCAGCCGACTACCGAAAAACTACGAGCAGTACTTC
TRBV6-1	TRBJ1-4	TRBD1	once	CASTLNRGLGEKLFF	TGTGCCAGCACGCTGAACAGGGGGCTCGGCGAAAAACTGTTTTTT
TRBV6-6	TRBJ1-5	NA	NA	CASSYSGQVGQPQHF	TGTGCCAGCAGTTACTCAGGTCAGGTGGGTCAGCCCCAGCATTTT
TRBV15	TRBJ2-2	NA	NA	CATSRPPVGIGAGELFF	TGTGCCACCAGCAGACCCCCTGTTGGGATAGGGGCCGGGGAGCTGTTTTTT
TRBV30	TRBJ2-5	TRBD2	NA	CAWSPGTSGSFGGETQYF	TGTGCCTGGAGTCCGGGGACTAGCGGGAGTTTTGGAGGAGAGACCCAGTACTTC
TRBV6-5	TRBJ1-1	TRBD1	NA	CASSWGQGGGTEAFF	TGTGCCAGCAGTTGGGGACAGGGAGGCGGCACTGAAGCTTTCTTT
TRBV4-2	TRBJ1-4	TRBD1	NA	CASSRYPGTGQGEKLFF	TGTGCCAGCAGCCGCTATCCCGGGACAGGGCAGGGCGAAAAACTGTTTTTT
TRBV9	TRBJ2-4	TRBD2	NA	CASSVRVGLGDIQYF	TGTGCCAGCAGCGTACGAGTGGGACTAGGGGACATTCAGTACTTC
TRBV10-3	TRBJ2-5	NA	NA	CAISESGARLSETQYF	TGTGCCATCAGTGAGTCAGGAGCTAGGTTATCGGAGACCCAGTACTTC
TRBV18	TRBJ2-2	TRBD1	NA	CASSPQTGRNTGELFF	TGTGCCAGCTCACCGCAGACAGGGCGGAACACCGGGGAGCTGTTTTTT
TRBV11-3	TRBJ1-2	TRBD1	NA	CASSFTGGANYGYTF	TGTGCCAGCAGCTTCACAGGGGGCGCTAACTATGGCTACACCTTC
TRBV20-1	TRBJ1-1	NA	NA	CSATIWTEAFF	TGCAGTGCCACTATTTGGACTGAAGCTTTCTTT
TRBV28	TRBJ2-3	NA	NA	CASTLVLTDTQYF	TGTGCCAGCACGCTCGTACTCACAGATACGCAGTATTTT
TRBV5-1	TRBJ2-1	TRBD1	NA	CASSFSGQGFNEQFF	TGCGCCAGCAGCTTCTCGGGACAGGGCTTCAATGAGCAGTTCTTC
TRBV5-1	TRBJ2-5	TRBD1	NA	CASSRDRGRLQETQYF	TGCGCCAGCAGCAGGGACAGGGGGCGGCTACAAGAGACCCAGTACTTC
TRBV30	TRBJ2-5	TRBD2	NA	CAWSAPTPGLGGETQYF	TGTGCCTGGAGTGCCCCCACACCGGGACTAGGGGGAGAGACCCAGTACTTC
TRBV13	TRBJ2-7	TRBD2	few	CASSLEASGSGSYEQYF	TGTGCCAGCAGCTTAGAGGCTAGCGGGAGCGGTTCCTACGAGCAGTACTTC
TRBV7-6	TRBJ2-7	TRBD2	NA	CASSLEPGTSGVSSYEQYF	TGTGCCAGCAGCTTGGAGCCCGGGACTAGCGGGGTCTCCTCCTACGAGCAGTACTTC
TRBV19	TRBJ2-1	TRBD2	NA	CASSPRGLAGGVRNNEQFF	TGTGCCAGTAGTCCCCGGGGACTAGCGGGAGGGGTCAGGAACAATGAGCAGTTCTTC
TRBV5-4	TRBJ2-2	NA	NA	CASSLSQPSVDTGELFF	TGTGCCAGCAGCTTATCTCAGCCAAGCGTTGACACCGGGGAGCTGTTTTTT
TRBV6-6	TRBJ1-1	TRBD1	NA	CASSLRQGHTEAFF	TGTGCCAGCAGTTTACGACAGGGCCACACTGAAGCTTTCTTT
TRBV11-2	TRBJ1-2	NA	NA	CASRILGSDGYTF	TGTGCCAGCAGGATCCTAGGATCGGATGGCTACACCTTC
TRBV5-1	TRBJ2-7	NA	NA	CASSSNVGDYEQYF	TGCGCCAGCAGCTCGAACGTTGGAGATTACGAGCAGTACTTC
TRBV5-4	TRBJ2-3	TRBD2	NA	CASSAGLAGSTDTQYF	TGTGCCAGCAGCGCCGGACTAGCAGGGAGCACAGATACGCAGTATTTT
TRBV30	TRBJ1-2	TRBD1	NA	CACWTGSNYGYTF	TGTGCCTGTTGGACAGGTTCTAACTATGGCTACACCTTC
TRBV4-1	TRBJ1-2	NA	NA	CASRPGMLSYGYTF	TGCGCCAGCAGGCCAGGGATGTTATCCTATGGCTACACCTTC
TRBV28	TRBJ1-5	TRBD1	NA	CASSPIDRDNQPQHF	TGTGCCAGCAGTCCCATCGACAGGGACAATCAGCCCCAGCATTTT